Listed below are T cell receptor beta chains from one sample, sequenced in a study of cytomegalovirus exposure and HLA in healthy donors. The data were produced by immunoSEQ multiplex PCR, yet TCRdb's version contains in-frame clones alone and is incomplete. The sample includes roughly 190,000 clones, roughly four fifths seen only once; the top ten take about 1.7%. The sample comprised PBMCs. The source is a man younger than 30 in good health and CMV-seronegative. Each CDR3 is given with its conserved first and last residue. Each record gives: V gene, J gene, D gene, clone size, CDR3 DNA, CDR3 protein. The D gene is left open where the match is weak. Rows may omit the clone size; those that give it use once, few, many or a size class.

V gene: TRBV27
J gene: TRBJ2-1
D gene: NA
clone size: NA
CDR3 DNA: TGTGCCAGCAGTGGGACCCGGGGGAAAACTAGCTACAATGAGCAGTTCTTC
CDR3 protein: CASSGTRGKTSYNEQFF

V gene: TRBV15
J gene: TRBJ2-5
D gene: TRBD2
clone size: NA
CDR3 DNA: TGTGCCACCAGCAGAGATGGGACTACTCGGAAGACCCAGTACTTC
CDR3 protein: CATSRDGTTRKTQYF

V gene: TRBV5-1
J gene: TRBJ1-1
D gene: TRBD1
clone size: NA
CDR3 DNA: TGCGCCAGCAGCCAAACAGGGGTCTCTGAAGCTTTCTTT
CDR3 protein: CASSQTGVSEAFF

V gene: TRBV5-1
J gene: TRBJ1-1
D gene: TRBD1
clone size: NA
CDR3 DNA: TGCGCCAGCAGCTTGGACAGGGGGCGGACTGAAGCTTTCTTT
CDR3 protein: CASSLDRGRTEAFF

V gene: TRBV19
J gene: TRBJ2-7
D gene: NA
clone size: NA
CDR3 DNA: TGTGCCAGTAGTATGTCCCAGGGGAACGGCTACGAGCAGTACTTC
CDR3 protein: CASSMSQGNGYEQYF

V gene: TRBV5-6
J gene: TRBJ2-5
D gene: TRBD2
clone size: NA
CDR3 DNA: TGTGCCAGCAGCTCGCCCGGACTAGCGGGAGGAGAGACCCAGTACTTC
CDR3 protein: CASSSPGLAGGETQYF

V gene: TRBV5-1
J gene: TRBJ2-5
D gene: NA
clone size: NA
CDR3 DNA: TGCGCCAGCAGCATTAGACAGCAAGAGACCCAGTACTTC
CDR3 protein: CASSIRQQETQYF

V gene: TRBV27
J gene: TRBJ2-1
D gene: TRBD2
clone size: NA
CDR3 DNA: TGTGCCAGCAGTCTACAGGGAGTAGCGGGGGTTTTTGAGCAGTTCTTC
CDR3 protein: CASSLQGVAGVFEQFF

V gene: TRBV6-4
J gene: TRBJ2-7
D gene: TRBD2
clone size: NA
CDR3 DNA: TGTGCCAGCAGTCTTCACTCTAAAGTACGCGGGAGGGCCTTGTACGAGCAGTACTTC
CDR3 protein: CASSLHSKVRGRALYEQYF

V gene: TRBV5-6
J gene: TRBJ2-5
D gene: NA
clone size: NA
CDR3 DNA: TGTGCCAGCAGCCGAGGGACACCCCAAGAGACCCAGTACTTC
CDR3 protein: CASSRGTPQETQYF

V gene: TRBV5-1
J gene: TRBJ2-5
D gene: TRBD2
clone size: NA
CDR3 DNA: TGCGCCAGCAGCTTCGGTAGCGGGGGGCTCCAAGAGACCCAGTACTTC
CDR3 protein: CASSFGSGGLQETQYF

V gene: TRBV10-2
J gene: TRBJ2-5
D gene: TRBD1
clone size: NA
CDR3 DNA: TGCGCCAGCAGTTCAGGACAGGGAAGGGGGGAGACCCAGTACTTC
CDR3 protein: CASSSGQGRGETQYF

V gene: TRBV9
J gene: TRBJ2-1
D gene: TRBD2
clone size: NA
CDR3 DNA: TGTGCCAGCAGCGTAGCTACTAGCGGGGTGACTTACAATGAGCAGTTCTTC
CDR3 protein: CASSVATSGVTYNEQFF

V gene: TRBV19
J gene: TRBJ2-1
D gene: NA
clone size: once
CDR3 DNA: TGTGCCAGTAGTATCCCACTCACTAGTTCGGAGCAGTTCTTC
CDR3 protein: CASSIPLTSSEQFF

V gene: TRBV4-3
J gene: TRBJ2-2
D gene: TRBD1
clone size: few
CDR3 DNA: TGCGCCAGCAGCCGAGCATCGGGACAGGGGACCGGGGAGCTGTTTTTT
CDR3 protein: CASSRASGQGTGELFF

V gene: TRBV13
J gene: TRBJ2-1
D gene: TRBD2
clone size: NA
CDR3 DNA: TGTGCCAGCAGCTTATCCACGGGGGGGCCGGGGAATGAGCAGTTCTTC
CDR3 protein: CASSLSTGGPGNEQFF

V gene: TRBV5-5
J gene: TRBJ1-6
D gene: TRBD1
clone size: NA
CDR3 DNA: TGTGCCAGCAGCTTGGCAGGGGGCGGAAATTCACCCCTCCACTTT
CDR3 protein: CASSLAGGGNSPLHF

V gene: TRBV28
J gene: TRBJ2-7
D gene: TRBD2
clone size: NA
CDR3 DNA: TGTGCCAGCAGTTTCGGGACTAGCGCCTACTACGAGCAGTACTTC
CDR3 protein: CASSFGTSAYYEQYF

V gene: TRBV9
J gene: TRBJ1-6
D gene: NA
clone size: NA
CDR3 DNA: TGTGCCAGCAGCCCCGGGACACTTGCTTCACCCCTCCACTTT
CDR3 protein: CASSPGTLASPLHF

V gene: TRBV9
J gene: TRBJ2-2
D gene: NA
clone size: NA
CDR3 DNA: TGTGCCAGCAGCCCTGAAGGCGGCGGGGAGCTGTTTTTT
CDR3 protein: CASSPEGGGELFF

V gene: TRBV6-1
J gene: TRBJ1-5
D gene: TRBD1
clone size: NA
CDR3 DNA: TGTGCCAGCAGTGAATTTCGACAGGGGGGTCAGCCCCAGCATTTT
CDR3 protein: CASSEFRQGGQPQHF

V gene: TRBV28
J gene: TRBJ1-5
D gene: NA
clone size: NA
CDR3 DNA: TGTGCCAGCAGTATTTACAGGAAGGGAGGGTTAGAGCCCCAGCATTTT
CDR3 protein: CASSIYRKGGLEPQHF

V gene: TRBV27
J gene: TRBJ2-7
D gene: TRBD2
clone size: NA
CDR3 DNA: TGTGCCAGCAGTTTGGGAGCGGGGGTCACCTACGAGCAGTACTTC
CDR3 protein: CASSLGAGVTYEQYF

V gene: TRBV19
J gene: TRBJ1-6
D gene: NA
clone size: NA
CDR3 DNA: TGTGCCAGTAGTGCGAGGCAACAGGGAAGCAATTCACCCCTCCACTTT
CDR3 protein: CASSARQQGSNSPLHF

V gene: TRBV4-1
J gene: TRBJ2-7
D gene: NA
clone size: NA
CDR3 DNA: TGCGCCAGCAGCCAAGACCCGAGCCAGGACGAGCAGTACTTC
CDR3 protein: CASSQDPSQDEQYF

V gene: TRBV4-3
J gene: TRBJ1-2
D gene: NA
clone size: NA
CDR3 DNA: TGCGCCAGCAGCCAAGAACGGGGAGACTATGGCTACACCTTC
CDR3 protein: CASSQERGDYGYTF

V gene: TRBV7-2
J gene: TRBJ2-7
D gene: NA
clone size: few
CDR3 DNA: TGTGCCAGCAGCTTAGACAGCTCCTACGAGCAGTACTTC
CDR3 protein: CASSLDSSYEQYF

V gene: TRBV6-6
J gene: TRBJ2-7
D gene: NA
clone size: few
CDR3 DNA: TGTGCCAGTTCGTACAGGGTCCTCTACGAGCAGTACTTC
CDR3 protein: CASSYRVLYEQYF

V gene: TRBV21-1
J gene: TRBJ2-7
D gene: NA
clone size: NA
CDR3 DNA: TGTGCCAGCAGCAAGGGAGGGGGGGGGACCTACGAGCAGTACTTC
CDR3 protein: CASSKGGGGTYEQYF

V gene: TRBV7-9
J gene: TRBJ2-7
D gene: NA
clone size: NA
CDR3 DNA: TGTGCCAGCAGCTTAGACACCCCCTACGAGCAGTACTTC
CDR3 protein: CASSLDTPYEQYF

V gene: TRBV4-1
J gene: TRBJ1-4
D gene: NA
clone size: few
CDR3 DNA: TGCGCCAGCAGCCAAGGACTCTTAACTCGGCTTAATGAAAAACTGTTTTTT
CDR3 protein: CASSQGLLTRLNEKLFF

V gene: TRBV4-3
J gene: TRBJ2-2
D gene: TRBD2
clone size: NA
CDR3 DNA: TGCGCCAGCAGCCAAGATCGGACTAGCGCGGGCGGGGAGCTGTTTTTT
CDR3 protein: CASSQDRTSAGGELFF

V gene: TRBV7-7
J gene: TRBJ2-7
D gene: NA
clone size: few
CDR3 DNA: TGTGCTAGCAGCTCCGGCGCGGGGAGCTCCTACGAGCAGTACTTC
CDR3 protein: CASSSGAGSSYEQYF

V gene: TRBV30
J gene: TRBJ2-7
D gene: TRBD2
clone size: NA
CDR3 DNA: TGTGCCTGGAGTGAATTCCTAGCGGGAGGGCCTCAGCAGTACTTC
CDR3 protein: CAWSEFLAGGPQQYF

V gene: TRBV6-5
J gene: TRBJ1-2
D gene: NA
clone size: once
CDR3 DNA: TGTGCCAGCAGAATAGGAAAAGGGGATGGCTACACCTTC
CDR3 protein: CASRIGKGDGYTF